This note documents a single T cell receptor (beta chain) sequence. Its antigen is unknown. Germline-derived CDR1 and CDR2 are SEHNR and FQNEAQ (reference sequence). Losses at the gene ends were 6 bases for V and 2 bases for J; bases not matched to a gene: 5. The CDR3 consists of 14 residues. PCR employed 60 Vbeta and 13 Jbeta primers. Data came from immunoSEQ multiplex PCR; TCRdb stores just in-frame clones and leaves some out. There are 80,000 to 100,000 clones in the sample; about four fifths occur only once, and about a tenth lies in the top ten. The sample comes from a study of cytomegalovirus exposure and HLA in healthy donors. The study's findings and limits: Sequencing depth roughly uniform across donors was assumed in presence/absence analyses. Within an earlier analysis, most TCR beta V segments proved productive either about 87% or about 30% of the time. A classifier reportedly called cytomegalovirus status with high sensitivity and specificity.

These donors counted as nominally healthy when sampled, but unrecorded immune exposures were likely. This TCR was recovered from a man younger than 30 in good health and CMV-seropositive. This chain uses TRBV7-9 with TRBJ2-5; 8 nucleotides align to TRBD2. Sequencing was carried out using PBMCs. The CDR3 nucleotides are TGTGCCAGCAGTCCCGGGGGGGGTCAAGAGACCCAGTACTTC. This sequence encodes CASSPGGGQETQYF.